This T cell receptor (beta chain) emerged from a study of patients with pleural tuberculosis (dated by TCRdb to the mid-2010s). This clonotype appeared once. Its antigen target is currently unknown. One end of the junction is discordant with germline, which a read error may explain. The sample was run on an Illumina Genome Analyzer IIx. Using fastp at Q25 and MiXCR, TCRdb reprocessed the public reads and kept productive beta chains. Here each entry gathers all rows of one CDR3 protein and keeps the most common genes and DNA. For this sample there are around 30,000 distinct CDR3 sequences; 18% appear just once. The ten top clones hold roughly 3.6% of the sample. Sample: peripheral blood. The TCR was taken from a human donor with pleural tuberculosis.

The nucleotides read TGTGTCAGCAGTGAATACCCTTCGGTCGGTAGATTCTCTGGAAATACCATATATTTT. It encodes CVSSEYPSVGRFSGNTIYF. This chain is built from TRBV25-1 and TRBJ1-3; the D segment cannot be called with confidence. From a lookup of the germline V gene, CDR1 and CDR2 are MGHDK and SYGVNS. The CDR3, cysteine through phenylalanine, is 19 amino acids long. Kept here is only the CDR3 DNA, which spans 57 bases and is read in frame from base 1.